The 17 T cell receptor beta chains below were found in one sample sequenced in a study of CD8 T cells in Susac syndrome. Random hexamers were used to reverse transcribe the RNA input (0.5 to 1 ug). Each CDR3 protein is one row after TCRdb ran MiXCR on the immunoSEQ multiplex PCR reads. The sample has around 150,000 distinct CDR3 sequences, roughly 94% seen once. Sequencing was done on a sample of CD4+ T cells from PBMCs. All receptors come from a human donor with multiple sclerosis.

This chain joins TRBV9 and TRBJ2-7, with 8 bases fitting TRBD1. Trimming cost V 4 bases and J 3 bases; bases outside gene matches: 3. The CDR3 is 13 amino acids. Germline V gene sequence: CDR1 SGDLS, CDR2 YYNGEE. CDR3 region: CASSTGQGYEQYF. CDR3 DNA sequence: TGTGCCAGCAGCACCGGACAGGGCTACGAGCAGTACTTC.

V and J are TRBV30 and TRBJ1-2, with D maybe TRBD1 (5 bases). Germline V gene sequence: CDR1 GTSNPN, CDR2 SVGIG (reference sequence). Trimming stripped 1 base from V and 1 base from J, with 10 bases between. This CDR3 has 14 amino acids. The CDR3 here is CAWSAGRGNYGYTF. CDR3 DNA: TGTGCCTGGAGTGCTGGTAGGGGTAACTATGGCTACACCTTC.

The J gene is TRBJ1-1, the V gene TRBV27; D unclear. CDR3 length: 13 amino acids. CDR1 and CDR2 (germline): MNHEY, SMNVEV (reference sequence). V lost 5 bases and J lost 6, with 13 bases in between. CDR3 bases: TGTGCCAGCAGTGCGAGTTTGGGCCCTGAAGCTTTCTTT. Its protein is CASSASLGPEAFF.

This clonotype has a handful of counts. V is TRBV5-1 and J is TRBJ2-2; 7 bases fit TRBD1. The V gene's germline CDR1 is SGHRS and CDR2 YFSETQ. J lost 3 bases, V lost 4 bases, and 3 bases had no gene match. The CDR3 contains 14 residues. The CDR3 protein is CASSRDSYTGELFF. CDR3 in DNA: TGCGCCAGCAGCCGGGACAGCTACACCGGGGAGCTGTTTTTT.

V and J are TRBV20-1 and TRBJ2-3, with D possibly matching TRBD2 (5 bases). CDR1 is DFQATT, CDR2 SNEGSKA, per germline (reference sequence). Trimming removed 0 bases from V and 1 base from J, with 8 bases in between. The CDR3 is made up of 14 amino acids. Here the CDR3 reads CSARDSGGTDTQYF. In DNA, the CDR3 is TGCAGTGCTAGAGATTCCGGGGGCACAGATACGCAGTATTTT.

V gene TRBV10-3 combines with J gene TRBJ1-1, with D unresolved. The length of the CDR3 is 12 residues. Trimming cost V 3 bases and J 5 bases, with 7 bases left between them. Germline CDR1 ENHRY, CDR2 SYGVKD. CDR3: CAISDFETEAFF. The CDR3 nucleotides read TGTGCCATCAGTGATTTTGAAACTGAAGCTTTCTTT.

The chain couples TRBV7-9 to TRBJ2-5, with D possibly called TRBD1 or TRBD2 (5 bases each). Trimming left V 3 bases short and J 4 bases short, with 9 bases between. Germline values: CDR1 SEHNR, CDR2 FQNEAQ (reference sequence). This CDR3 has 13 residues. The CDR3 coding sequence is TGTGCCAGCAGCTTCGGGGCGAGAGAGACCCAGTACTTC. Translated: CASSFGARETQYF.

This clonotype was seen once. This rearrangement joins TRBV4-3 to TRBJ2-7; 7 bases agree with TRBD1. V lost 3 bases to trimming and J lost 0 bases; unmatched junction nucleotides: 5. The CDR3 loop spans 15 amino acids. Germline CDR1 and CDR2: LGHNA and YSLEER. CDR3 residues: CASSHTTGSSYEQYF. The CDR3 bases are TGCGCCAGCAGCCATACGACAGGGAGCTCCTACGAGCAGTACTTC.

The chain uses TRBV20-1 and TRBJ1-2, with D perhaps matching TRBD1 (5 bases). The V gene's germline CDR1 is DFQATT and CDR2 SNEGSKA (reference sequence). Trimming pared 5 bases from V and 13 bases from J, leaving 23 bases between. There are 13 residues in the CDR3. This CDR3 is CSAPLEGPKVATF. The CDR3 DNA follows: TGCAGTGCTCCTCTGGAGGGGCCAAAGGTTGCCACCTTC.

This chain connects TRBV7-9 to TRBJ1-1; 7 nucleotides agree with TRBD1. Germline V gene data show CDR1 as SEHNR and CDR2 as FQNEAQ (reference sequence). The ends lost 8 bases at V and 6 bases at J; junction bases unmatched: 6. The CDR3 extends over 12 amino acids. In nucleotides, the CDR3 is TGTGCCAGCGAACAGGGGAATGCTGAAGCTTTCTTT. It yields the protein CASEQGNAEAFF. Full variable domain (outside the CDR3, taken from reference TRBV7-9 and TRBJ1-1): DTGVSQNPRHKITKRGQNVTFRCDPISEHNRLYWYRQTLGQGPEFLTYFQNEAQLEKSRLLSDRFSAERPKGSFSTLEIQRTEQGDSAMYLCASEQGNAEAFFGQGTRLTVV.

The chain combines TRBV28 with TRBJ2-3; no definite D call. Germline V lookup: CDR1 MDHEN, CDR2 SYDVKM. The CDR3 spans 12 residues. V shed 1 base and J shed 3 bases, with 2 bases lying between them. As DNA, the CDR3 is TGTGCCAGCAGTTTATTGACAGATACGCAGTATTTT. This translates into CASSLLTDTQYF.

V and J are TRBV4-1 and TRBJ1-3, with D unresolved. The CDR3 is made up of 18 amino acids. CDR1 is MGHRA and CDR2 is YSYEKL in the germline V gene. V shed 2 bases and J shed 0 bases, with 17 bases lying between them. The CDR3 reads CASSQRSVVITSGNTIYF. CDR3 bases: TGCGCCAGCAGCCAAAGGTCGGTTGTGATAACCTCTGGAAACACCATATATTTT.

This sequence joins TRBV4-2 and TRBJ1-4; D may be TRBD1 (5 bases). Germline CDR1 LGHNA, CDR2 YNFKEQ. The CDR3 has 15 amino acids. V was shortened by 1 base and J by 8 bases, with 14 bases between the two germline ends. The CDR3 nucleotides are TGTGCCAGCAGCCAAGTTGACTCCAACAGGGAAAAACTGTTTTTT. Translation: CASSQVDSNREKLFF.

The genes are TRBV7-9 and TRBJ1-5; D is undetermined. Germline V gives CDR1 SEHNR, CDR2 FQNEAQ (reference sequence). This CDR3 comprises 15 residues. Trimming left V 0 bases short and J 0 bases short, with 6 bases between. CDR3 DNA sequence: TGTGCCAGCAGCTTAGCGGTAGATAGCAATCAGCCCCAGCATTTT. Translating gives CASSLAVDSNQPQHF.

This clonotype occurred once. This rearrangement joins TRBV4-1 to TRBJ2-1; 8 bases line up with TRBD2. The germline gives CDR1 MGHRA, CDR2 YSYEKL. This CDR3 has 14 amino acids. After removal of 3 bases from V and 6 bases from J, the junction contained 4 bases not matched to a gene. CDR3 sequence reads: CASSHPGGVNEQFF. For the CDR3, the DNA is TGCGCCAGCAGCCATCCGGGAGGGGTCAATGAGCAGTTCTTC.

The sample holds one count of this clonotype. The genes are TRBV6-6 and TRBJ2-7; the D gene is possibly TRBD1 (6 bases). The ends were cut back, 5 bases at V and 0 bases at J, with 14 bases in the middle. CDR3 length: 15 amino acids. Germline CDR1 MNHNY, CDR2 SVGAGI (reference sequence). The CDR3 DNA reads TGTGCCAGCAGTACGTCAGGACAGATCTCCTACGAGCAGTACTTC. Translation gives CASSTSGQISYEQYF.

DNA of the CDR3: TGTGCCAGCAGTTTGGGGACAGAGAAGACCCAGTACTTC. Translation: CASSLGTEKTQYF. The chain links TRBV28 to TRBJ2-5; 7 nucleotides align to TRBD1. The length of the CDR3 is 13 residues. With V trimmed by 3 bases and J by 6 bases, 4 bases remained unmatched. Germline V gene data show CDR1 as MDHEN and CDR2 as SYDVKM.